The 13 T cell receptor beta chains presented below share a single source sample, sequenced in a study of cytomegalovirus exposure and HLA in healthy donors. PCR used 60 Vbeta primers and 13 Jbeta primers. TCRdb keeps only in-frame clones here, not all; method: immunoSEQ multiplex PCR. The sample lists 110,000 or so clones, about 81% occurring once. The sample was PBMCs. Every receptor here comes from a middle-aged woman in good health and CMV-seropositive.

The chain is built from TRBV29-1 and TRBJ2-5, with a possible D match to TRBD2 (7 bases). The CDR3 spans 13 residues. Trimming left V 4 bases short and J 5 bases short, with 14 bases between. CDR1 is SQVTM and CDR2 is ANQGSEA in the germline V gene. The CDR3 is CSVVVGGPETQYF. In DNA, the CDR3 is TGCAGCGTTGTCGTGGGGGGGCCGGAGACCCAGTACTTC.

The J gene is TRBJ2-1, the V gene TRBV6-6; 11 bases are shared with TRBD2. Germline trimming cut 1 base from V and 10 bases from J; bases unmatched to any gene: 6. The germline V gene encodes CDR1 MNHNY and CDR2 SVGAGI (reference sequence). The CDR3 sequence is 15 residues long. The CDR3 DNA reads TGTGCCAGCAGTTACTTACTAGCGGGAGAGGAGGAGCAGTTCTTC. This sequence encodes CASSYLLAGEEEQFF.

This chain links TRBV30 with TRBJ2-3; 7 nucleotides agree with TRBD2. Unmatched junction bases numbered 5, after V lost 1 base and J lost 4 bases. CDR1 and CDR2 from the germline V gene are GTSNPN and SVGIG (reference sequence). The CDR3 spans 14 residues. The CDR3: CAWSGLADADTQYF. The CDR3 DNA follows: TGTGCCTGGAGTGGACTAGCCGATGCAGATACGCAGTATTTT.

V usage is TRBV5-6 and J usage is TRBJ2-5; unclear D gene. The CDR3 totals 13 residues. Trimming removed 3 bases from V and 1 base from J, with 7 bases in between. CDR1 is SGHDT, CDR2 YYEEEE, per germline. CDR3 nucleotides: TGTGCCAGCAGCTGGGCAATCCAAGAGACCCAGTACTTC. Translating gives CASSWAIQETQYF.

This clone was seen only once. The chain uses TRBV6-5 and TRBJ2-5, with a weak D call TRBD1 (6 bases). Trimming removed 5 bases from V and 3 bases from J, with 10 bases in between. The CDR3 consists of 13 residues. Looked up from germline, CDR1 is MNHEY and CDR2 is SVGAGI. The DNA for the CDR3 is TGTGCCAGCAGTACCGGACAGAAAGAGACCCAGTACTTC. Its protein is CASSTGQKETQYF.

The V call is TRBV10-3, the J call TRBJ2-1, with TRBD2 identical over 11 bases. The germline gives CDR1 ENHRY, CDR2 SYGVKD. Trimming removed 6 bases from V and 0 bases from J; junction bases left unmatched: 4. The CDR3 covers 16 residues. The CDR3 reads CAISDTSGSSYNEQFF. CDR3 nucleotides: TGTGCCATCAGCGATACTAGCGGGAGCTCCTACAATGAGCAGTTCTTC.

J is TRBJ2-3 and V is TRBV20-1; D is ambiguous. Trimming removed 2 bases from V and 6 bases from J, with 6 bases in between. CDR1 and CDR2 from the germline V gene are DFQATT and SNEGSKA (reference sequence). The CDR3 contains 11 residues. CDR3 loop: CSARFPDTQYF. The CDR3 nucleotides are TGCAGTGCTAGATTTCCTGATACGCAGTATTTT.

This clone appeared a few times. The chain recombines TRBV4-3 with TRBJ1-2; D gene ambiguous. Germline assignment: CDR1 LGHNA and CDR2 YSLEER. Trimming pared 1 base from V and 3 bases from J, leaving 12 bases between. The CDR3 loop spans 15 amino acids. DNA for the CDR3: TGCGCCAGCAGCCAAGGGAGAAGATTCTACTATGGCTACACCTTC. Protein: CASSQGRRFYYGYTF.

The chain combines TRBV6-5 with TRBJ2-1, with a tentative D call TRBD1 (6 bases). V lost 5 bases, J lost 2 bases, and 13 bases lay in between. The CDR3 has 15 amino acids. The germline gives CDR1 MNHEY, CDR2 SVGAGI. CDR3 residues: CASSNQGLTYNEQFF. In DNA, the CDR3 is TGTGCCAGCAGTAATCAGGGGTTAACCTACAATGAGCAGTTCTTC.

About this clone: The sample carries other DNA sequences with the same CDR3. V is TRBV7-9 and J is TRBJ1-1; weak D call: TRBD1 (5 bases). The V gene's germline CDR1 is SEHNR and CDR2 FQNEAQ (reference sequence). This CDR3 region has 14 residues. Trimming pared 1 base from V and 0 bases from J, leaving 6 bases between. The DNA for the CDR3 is TGTGCCAGCAGCTTAGGGGGGGTGAACACTGAAGCTTTCTTT. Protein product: CASSLGGVNTEAFF. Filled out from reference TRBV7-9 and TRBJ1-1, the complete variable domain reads DTGVSQNPRHKITKRGQNVTFRCDPISEHNRLYWYRQTLGQGPEFLTYFQNEAQLEKSRLLSDRFSAERPKGSFSTLEIQRTEQGDSAMYLCASSLGGVNTEAFFGQGTRLTVV.

The CDR3 spells CASSFQGWNYGYTF. The CDR3 nucleotides read TGTGCCAGCAGTTTTCAGGGGTGGAACTATGGCTACACCTTC. The chain employs TRBV27 and TRBJ1-2, with D possibly being TRBD1 (6 bases). Germline V gene data show CDR1 as MNHEY and CDR2 as SMNVEV (reference sequence). This CDR3 is built from 14 residues. Trimming pared 3 bases from V and 2 bases from J, leaving 10 bases between.

The CDR3 is CASRVTTGYEQYF. CDR3 nucleotides: TGTGCCAGCAGAGTCACGACAGGTTACGAGCAGTACTTC. The chain is built from TRBV27 and TRBJ2-7; D might be TRBD1 (6 bases). V dropped 6 bases and J dropped 4 bases, with 13 bases sitting between them. Germline-derived CDR1 and CDR2 are MNHEY and SMNVEV (reference sequence). This CDR3 has 13 amino acids.

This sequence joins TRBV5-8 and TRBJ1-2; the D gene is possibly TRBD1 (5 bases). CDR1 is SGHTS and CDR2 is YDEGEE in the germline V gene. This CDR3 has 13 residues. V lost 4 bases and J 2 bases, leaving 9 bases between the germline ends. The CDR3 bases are TGTGCCAGCAGCCCGACAGTGAACTATGGCTACACCTTC. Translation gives CASSPTVNYGYTF.